The 27 T cell receptor beta chains given below trace back to one sample, sequenced in a study of cytotoxic CD8 clonotypes in ibrutinib-treated CLL. TCRdb's copy holds only in-frame clones and misses some; the assay was immunoSEQ multiplex PCR. The sample yields approximately 330,000 clones, almost 80% seen once. This specimen consisted of PBMCs, obtained before ibrutinib treatment. The receptor set was obtained from a human donor with chronic lymphocytic leukemia.

The chain links TRBV30 to TRBJ1-5; D might be TRBD1 (5 bases). The CDR3 has 13 residues. Per germline, CDR1 GTSNPN and CDR2 SVGIG (reference sequence). V dropped 5 bases and J dropped 7 bases, with 15 bases sitting between them. The CDR3 DNA is TGTGCCTGGGGGGCGTCCCTACAGCAGCCCCAGCATTTT. It is translated as CAWGASLQQPQHF.

V is TRBV27 and J is TRBJ1-2; a weak D match, TRBD1 (6 bases). Germline V lookup: CDR1 MNHEY, CDR2 SMNVEV (reference sequence). V was pared by 4 bases and J by 2 bases, with 17 bases between. This CDR3 contains 16 residues. In nucleotides, the CDR3 is TGTGCCAGCAGTTCGATAACAATCGGACAGAACTATGGCTACACCTTC. Translated, it gives CASSSITIGQNYGYTF.

V and J are TRBV11-1 and TRBJ1-4; D call uncertain. This CDR3 is 13 amino acids long. V was trimmed by 1 base and J by 5 bases, leaving 5 bases between them. Germline CDR1 reads SGHAT; CDR2 reads FQDESV (reference sequence). The CDR3 here is CASSLDGNEKLFF. The CDR3 coding sequence is TGTGCCAGCAGCTTAGATGGAAATGAAAAACTGTTTTTT. Combining the CDR3 with reference TRBV11-1 and TRBJ1-4 gives the whole variable domain EAEVAQSPRYKITEKSQAVAFWCDPISGHATLYWYRQILGQGPELLVQFQDESVVDDSQLPKDRFSAERLKGVDSTLKIQPAELGDSAMYLCASSLDGNEKLFFGSGTQLSVL.

The chain recombines TRBV25-1 with TRBJ2-1; maybe TRBD2 (6 bases). Trimming left V 0 bases short and J 0 bases short, with 9 bases between. The germline V gene encodes CDR1 MGHDK and CDR2 SYGVNS. This CDR3 region has 16 residues. Here the CDR3 reads CASSEYAGSSYNEQFF. The DNA of the CDR3 is TGTGCCAGCAGTGAATATGCGGGGAGCTCCTACAATGAGCAGTTCTTC.

As regards this clone: Additional DNA sequences in this sample encode the identical CDR3. This chain connects TRBV18 to TRBJ2-3, with D unresolved. The length of the CDR3 is 11 residues. In germline, CDR1 is KGHSH, CDR2 LQKENI. The V and J ends lost 3 bases and 2 bases respectively, with 0 bases between them. The CDR3 region is CASSPTDTQYF. The CDR3 DNA follows: TGTGCCAGCTCACCCACAGATACGCAGTATTTT.

As regards this clone: The same CDR3 arises from other DNA sequences in this sample as well. The chain couples TRBV20-1 to TRBJ2-7; no clear D gene. The CDR3 contains 11 residues. V was shortened by 3 bases and J by 5 bases, with 8 bases between the two germline ends. Germline CDR1 and CDR2: DFQATT and SNEGSKA (reference sequence). DNA of the CDR3: TGCAGTGCTAGCCGGGCGGACGAGCAGTACTTC. This sequence encodes CSASRADEQYF.

This clone showed up just once. This sequence joins TRBV4-2 and TRBJ1-1; 7 positions agree with TRBD1. Germline loops: CDR1 LGHNA, CDR2 YNFKEQ. CDR3 length: 16 residues. Losses at the gene ends were 0 bases for V and 4 bases for J; bases not matched to a gene: 8. CDR3 loop: CASSQEGYGDSTEAFF. DNA for the CDR3: TGTGCCAGCAGCCAAGAAGGTTATGGGGACAGCACTGAAGCTTTCTTT.

V is TRBV18 and J is TRBJ1-2; D possibly corresponds to TRBD1 (6 bases). V was clipped by 2 bases and J by 8 bases, with 12 bases between them. The germline gives CDR1 KGHSH, CDR2 LQKENI. This CDR3 region has 13 residues. The CDR3 is CASSPRNRVGYTF. DNA for the CDR3: TGTGCCAGCTCACCAAGGAACAGGGTCGGCTACACCTTC.

This clone has a handful of counts. The chain recombines TRBV21-1 with TRBJ2-7; the table names TRBD2, a call not compared with the DNA. TRBV21-1 is recorded as a pseudogene. CDR3 size: 12 residues. The CDR3 DNA reads TGTGCCAGCGGGACTAGTATCTACGAGCAGTACTTC. Translating gives CASGTSIYEQYF.

The chain is built from TRBV28 and TRBJ2-4; 7 nucleotides agree with TRBD1. The CDR3 is made up of 14 amino acids. Germline values: CDR1 MDHEN, CDR2 SYDVKM. The ends lost 4 bases at V and 8 bases at J; junction bases unmatched: 8. The CDR3 bases are TGTGCCAGCAGTTCTCCCGGGACAGTGGACATTCAGTACTTC. This encodes CASSSPGTVDIQYF.

There are a few counts of this clone. This sequence joins TRBV28 and TRBJ2-2; 7 bases are shared with TRBD1. V lost 4 bases and J lost 6; bases outside the gene matches: 11. The CDR3 is 16 amino acids. Germline CDR1 MDHEN, CDR2 SYDVKM. The CDR3 protein is CASSSTVYRGSGELFF. Written as DNA, the CDR3 is TGTGCCAGCAGTTCAACTGTTTACAGGGGATCCGGGGAGCTGTTTTTT.

The V gene is TRBV6-1, the J gene TRBJ1-1; TRBD1 might be the D (5 bases). CDR3 length equals 14 residues. Germline V gives CDR1 MNHNS, CDR2 SASEGT. Trimming shortened V by 6 bases and J by 6 bases, and 17 bases separated the two germline ends. The CDR3 DNA follows: TGTGCCAGCAGGGAGAGAGGGGTCTCGGCTGAAGCTTTCTTT. It codes for CASRERGVSAEAFF.

This clone was found once. This rearrangement joins TRBV9 to TRBJ2-3; 10 nucleotides match TRBD1. Trimming removed 4 bases from V and 6 bases from J; junction bases left unmatched: 14. Germline loops: CDR1 SGDLS, CDR2 YYNGEE. The CDR3 spans 17 residues. Here the CDR3 reads CASSFQALGQGIDTQYF. The CDR3 nucleotides are TGTGCCAGCAGCTTCCAAGCCCTGGGACAGGGGATTGATACGCAGTATTTT.

The sample holds a few counts of this clone. The gene calls are TRBV6-4 and TRBJ2-5, with D uncertain. The germline CDR1 and CDR2 sequences are MRHNA and SNTAGT. Trimming removed 6 bases from V and 3 bases from J, with 11 bases in between. The CDR3 has 13 amino acids. CDR3 in DNA: TGTGCCAGCAGCGAAGACGGAGAAGAGACCCAGTACTTC. Translating it yields CASSEDGEETQYF.

The genes are TRBV7-8 and TRBJ2-1, with 13 nucleotides matching TRBD2. Germline V gene data show CDR1 as SGHVS and CDR2 as FQNEAQ. This CDR3 contains 19 residues. The V segment lost 1 base and the J segment 2 bases; nucleotides outside the gene matches: 8. The CDR3 nucleotides are TGTGCCAGCAGCTTAGAGGGACTAGCGGGACGTGGCACCTACAATGAGCAGTTCTTC. Translation gives CASSLEGLAGRGTYNEQFF.

This rearrangement joins TRBV19 to TRBJ2-1; 9 bases map to TRBD2. J lost 7 bases, V lost 7 bases, and 8 bases had no gene match. The CDR3 sequence is 14 residues long. Germline-derived CDR1 and CDR2 are LNHDA and SQIVND (reference sequence). The CDR3 is CASTSSGRANEQFF. CDR3 DNA: TGTGCCAGTACCAGTAGCGGGAGAGCAAATGAGCAGTTCTTC.

This clone has only one observation. This chain joins TRBV25-1 and TRBJ1-1, with 10 bases fitting TRBD1. The germline gives CDR1 MGHDK, CDR2 SYGVNS. The V gene end was trimmed by 6 bases and the J gene end by 0 bases; junction bases not matched to a gene: 7. This CDR3 has 16 residues. CDR3 sequence (DNA): TGTGCCAGCAGAAGACAGGGGGCAGGGATGAACACTGAAGCTTTCTTT. This gives the protein CASRRQGAGMNTEAFF.

The V call is TRBV11-1, the J call TRBJ1-1; D not resolved. Germline values: CDR1 SGHAT, CDR2 FQDESV (reference sequence). Trimming removed 5 bases from V and 0 bases from J, with 13 bases in between. This CDR3 spans 15 amino acids. Written as DNA, the CDR3 is TGTGCCAGCAGCGCCAAAGAGGAGTTGAACACTGAAGCTTTCTTT. Amino acids: CASSAKEELNTEAFF. Full variable domain (missing parts from reference TRBV11-1 and TRBJ1-1): EAEVAQSPRYKITEKSQAVAFWCDPISGHATLYWYRQILGQGPELLVQFQDESVVDDSQLPKDRFSAERLKGVDSTLKIQPAELGDSAMYLCASSAKEELNTEAFFGQGTRLTVV.

The chain combines TRBV7-2 with TRBJ1-5; TRBD1 aligns across 8 bases. The CDR3 is 14 amino acids. Germline loops: CDR1 SGHTA, CDR2 FQGNSA. The J segment lost 0 bases and the V segment lost 5 bases, leaving 0 bases of the junction unmatched. The CDR3 spells CASSGQGSNQPQHF. The DNA of the CDR3 is TGTGCCAGCAGCGGACAGGGTAGCAATCAGCCCCAGCATTTT. Drawing the rest from reference TRBV7-2 and TRBJ1-5, the complete variable domain is GAGVSQSPSNKVTEKGKDVELRCDPISGHTALYWYRQSLGQGLEFLIYFQGNSAPDKSGLPSDRFSAERTGGSVSTLTIQRTQQEDSAVYLCASSGQGSNQPQHFGDGTRLSIL.

In its sample, this clone was seen a few times. The V call is TRBV19, the J call TRBJ1-5; D unresolved. Germline CDR1 LNHDA, CDR2 SQIVND (reference sequence). V lost 3 bases and J 7 bases, leaving 7 bases between the germline ends. The CDR3 has 12 residues. Here the CDR3 DNA reads TGTGCCAGTAGTATGGGAAACCAGCCCCAGCATTTT. Its translation is CASSMGNQPQHF.

This clone was picked up a small number of times. The rearrangement links TRBV2 to TRBJ1-2; the match to TRBD1 covers 7 bases. The CDR3 covers 14 residues. V dropped 1 base and J dropped 8; count of bases not matched to a gene: 7. Germline V lookup: CDR1 SNHLY, CDR2 FYNNEI. The CDR3: CASSEGGGLRGYTF. CDR3 nucleotide sequence: TGTGCCAGCAGTGAAGGAGGGGGCTTAAGGGGCTACACCTTC.

The chain links TRBV5-4 to TRBJ2-5, with TRBD2 identical over 8 bases. This CDR3 comprises 15 residues. J was trimmed by 4 bases and V by 4 bases; bases with no gene match: 9. The germline CDR1 and CDR2 sequences are SGHNT and YYREEE (reference sequence). The chain's CDR3 is CASSLAALAGETQYF. In nucleotides, the CDR3 is TGTGCCAGCAGCCTAGCCGCGCTAGCGGGAGAGACCCAGTACTTC. The entire variable domain, with the rest obtained from reference TRBV5-4 and TRBJ2-5, is as follows: ETGVTQSPTHLIKTRGQQVTLRCSSQSGHNTVSWYQQALGQGPQFIFQYYREEENGRGNFPPRFSGLQFPNYSSELNVNALELDDSALYLCASSLAALAGETQYFGPGTRLLVL.

This chain joins TRBV5-1 and TRBJ2-7; 9 bases align to TRBD2. Germline V gene lookup returns CDR1 SGHRS and CDR2 YFSETQ. Losses at the gene ends were 4 bases for V and 3 bases for J; bases not matched to a gene: 8. This CDR3 has 15 amino acids. The CDR3 DNA follows: TGCGCCAGCAGCCTCCGGACTAGCGTAGACTACGAGCAGTACTTC. It translates to CASSLRTSVDYEQYF.

The V gene is TRBV25-1, the J gene TRBJ2-6; TRBD1 agrees at 8 bases. Germline loops: CDR1 MGHDK, CDR2 SYGVNS. The CDR3 runs to 18 residues. V dropped 4 bases and J dropped 0; count of bases not matched to a gene: 8. For the CDR3, the DNA is TGTGCCAGCAGTGGGACAGGGACCCCCAGCTCTGGGGCCAACGTCCTGACTTTC. Amino acids: CASSGTGTPSSGANVLTF.

This chain uses TRBV7-6 with TRBJ2-7; perhaps D is TRBD1 or TRBD2 (5 bases each). CDR3 length: 13 residues. Per the germline V gene, CDR1 is SGHVS and CDR2 is FNYEAQ. Trimming left V 1 base short and J 6 bases short, with 10 bases between. The CDR3 DNA follows: TGTGCCAGCAGCTTAGTAGAGGGGCGCGAGCAGTACTTC. Amino acids: CASSLVEGREQYF.

This chain connects TRBV5-6 to TRBJ2-7; D might be TRBD1 (5 bases). Germline CDR1 is SGHDT and CDR2 is YYEEEE. V gave up 3 bases and J gave up 3 bases, with 13 bases separating them. The CDR3 runs to 14 residues. The CDR3 DNA reads TGTGCCAGCAGCTCCATGGGGCGGAACTACGAGCAGTACTTC. It yields the protein CASSSMGRNYEQYF.

The rearrangement links TRBV9 to TRBJ1-5, with unresolved D. Trimming stripped 2 bases from V and 4 bases from J, with 7 bases between. The germline CDR1 and CDR2 sequences are SGDLS and YYNGEE. The CDR3 loop spans 13 amino acids. CDR3 nucleotide sequence: TGTGCCAGCAGCGTCACCCTAAATCAGCCCCAGCATTTT. It is translated as CASSVTLNQPQHF.